Listed below are T cell receptor beta chains from one sample, sequenced in a study of cytomegalovirus exposure and HLA in healthy donors. Libraries were prepared by immunoSEQ multiplex PCR; TCRdb keeps only in-frame clonotypes and omits some of them. Its listing shows around 100,000 clones. Sample: PBMCs. The receptors here all came from a woman aged 30 to 39 in good health and CMV-seronegative. The CDR3 runs from the conserved cysteine through the conserved F or W. A D gene is named only where the DNA matches it firmly.

CDR3 protein: CASSMTGLGDTEAFF
CDR3 DNA: TGTGCCAGTAGTATGACCGGGTTAGGCGACACTGAAGCTTTCTTT
J gene: TRBJ1-1
D gene: .
V gene: TRBV19

CDR3 protein: CASRTGTGFYEQYF
CDR3 DNA: TGTGCCAGCCGAACCGGGACAGGGTTCTACGAGCAGTACTTC
J gene: TRBJ2-7
D gene: TRBD1
V gene: TRBV28

CDR3 protein: CASSWGQRVYEQYF
CDR3 DNA: TGTGCCAGCAGTTGGGGACAGCGGGTTTACGAGCAGTACTTC
J gene: TRBJ2-7
D gene: .
V gene: TRBV6-5

CDR3 protein: CASSSGGTASSGANVLTF
CDR3 DNA: TGCGCCAGCAGCTCCGGAGGCACAGCAAGCTCTGGGGCCAACGTCCTGACTTTC
J gene: TRBJ2-6
D gene: .
V gene: TRBV5-1

CDR3 protein: CASSQQGAFYEQYF
CDR3 DNA: TGTGCCAGCAGCCAACAGGGGGCTTTCTACGAGCAGTACTTC
J gene: TRBJ2-7
D gene: TRBD1
V gene: TRBV28

CDR3 protein: CSVPLGREGMETQYF
CDR3 DNA: TGCAGCGTTCCCTTAGGGAGGGAGGGAATGGAGACCCAGTACTTC
J gene: TRBJ2-5
D gene: TRBD2
V gene: TRBV29-1

CDR3 protein: CASTRTSDDNEQFF
CDR3 DNA: TGTGCCAGTACCAGGACTAGCGACGACAATGAGCAGTTCTTC
J gene: TRBJ2-1
D gene: TRBD2
V gene: TRBV19

CDR3 protein: CAISGSGKTSSYNSPLHF
CDR3 DNA: TGTGCCATCAGTGGATCGGGGAAAACGAGCTCCTATAATTCACCCCTCCACTTT
J gene: TRBJ1-6
D gene: .
V gene: TRBV10-3

CDR3 protein: CASSSAQELTGELFF
CDR3 DNA: TGCGCCAGCAGCTCGGCCCAGGAACTCACCGGGGAGCTGTTTTTT
J gene: TRBJ2-2
D gene: .
V gene: TRBV5-1

CDR3 protein: CASGTDSGANVLTF
CDR3 DNA: TGCGCCAGCGGGACAGACTCTGGGGCCAACGTCCTGACTTTC
J gene: TRBJ2-6
D gene: TRBD1
V gene: TRBV5-1

CDR3 protein: CASGLVLGRGPGDTEAFF
CDR3 DNA: TGTGCTAGTGGTTTGGTTCTTGGCAGGGGGCCCGGGGACACTGAAGCTTTCTTT
J gene: TRBJ1-1
D gene: TRBD1
V gene: TRBV12-5

CDR3 protein: CATSTNRGSTDTQYF
CDR3 DNA: TGTGCCACCAGCACAAACAGGGGAAGCACAGATACGCAGTATTTT
J gene: TRBJ2-3
D gene: TRBD1
V gene: TRBV15

CDR3 protein: CASSSSGTGGTETQYF
CDR3 DNA: TGTGCCAGCAGCTCTTCCGGGACAGGGGGTACGGAGACCCAGTACTTC
J gene: TRBJ2-5
D gene: TRBD1
V gene: TRBV6-6

CDR3 protein: CASRAPESSYNEQFF
CDR3 DNA: TGTGCCAGTAGAGCGCCTGAGAGCTCCTACAATGAGCAGTTCTTC
J gene: TRBJ2-1
D gene: .
V gene: TRBV19

CDR3 protein: CASSYGTAGTYNEQFF
CDR3 DNA: TGTGCCAGCTCCTATGGGACCGCGGGAACCTACAATGAGCAGTTCTTC
J gene: TRBJ2-1
D gene: .
V gene: TRBV18

CDR3 protein: CASSDGAGGPRAYEQYF
CDR3 DNA: TGTGCCAGCAGCGACGGAGCGGGAGGGCCTCGGGCCTACGAGCAGTACTTC
J gene: TRBJ2-7
D gene: TRBD2
V gene: TRBV7-9

CDR3 protein: CASSLTGGQGKGEQYF
CDR3 DNA: TGTGCCAGCAGCTTAACGGGGGGACAGGGGAAGGGCGAGCAGTACTTC
J gene: TRBJ2-7
D gene: TRBD1
V gene: TRBV7-3

CDR3 protein: CASSLTHRGLTDTQYF
CDR3 DNA: TGTGCCAGCAGCTTAACACACAGGGGTCTAACAGATACGCAGTATTTT
J gene: TRBJ2-3
D gene: TRBD1
V gene: TRBV7-3

CDR3 protein: CASRHHRDMADTQYF
CDR3 DNA: TGTGCCAGCAGACACCACCGGGACATGGCAGATACGCAGTATTTT
J gene: TRBJ2-3
D gene: .
V gene: TRBV2

CDR3 protein: CASSPTGSSYEQYF
CDR3 DNA: TGTGCCAGCAGCCCGACAGGGAGCTCCTACGAGCAGTACTTC
J gene: TRBJ2-7
D gene: TRBD1
V gene: TRBV7-9

CDR3 protein: CATSRGDRVEETQYF
CDR3 DNA: TGTGCCACCAGCAGAGGGGACAGAGTAGAAGAGACCCAGTACTTC
J gene: TRBJ2-5
D gene: TRBD1
V gene: TRBV15

CDR3 protein: CASSLYEAGELFF
CDR3 DNA: TGTGCCAGCAGCTTGTACGAGGCCGGGGAGCTGTTTTTT
J gene: TRBJ2-2
D gene: .
V gene: TRBV5-6

CDR3 protein: CASSPTGHYEQYF
CDR3 DNA: TGTGCCAGCAGCCCGACAGGGCACTACGAGCAGTACTTC
J gene: TRBJ2-7
D gene: TRBD1
V gene: TRBV27

CDR3 protein: CASSVASRGSGGYTF
CDR3 DNA: TGTGCCAGCAGCGTAGCTAGCAGGGGGTCGGGCGGCTACACCTTC
J gene: TRBJ1-2
D gene: TRBD1
V gene: TRBV9

CDR3 protein: CASTQHSGRSYNEQFF
CDR3 DNA: TGTGCCAGCACCCAACATAGCGGGAGGTCCTACAATGAGCAGTTCTTC
J gene: TRBJ2-1
D gene: TRBD2
V gene: TRBV28

CDR3 protein: CSASPQFEAFF
CDR3 DNA: TGCAGTGCTAGTCCCCAGTTCGAAGCTTTCTTT
J gene: TRBJ1-1
D gene: .
V gene: TRBV20-1

CDR3 protein: CASSPQGGGINQPQHF
CDR3 DNA: TGTGCCAGCAGCCCACAGGGGGGGGGAATCAATCAGCCCCAGCATTTT
J gene: TRBJ1-5
D gene: TRBD1
V gene: TRBV7-3

CDR3 protein: CASSSGGFQPQHF
CDR3 DNA: TGTGCCAGCAGCTCTGGGGGCTTTCAGCCCCAGCATTTT
J gene: TRBJ1-5
D gene: .
V gene: TRBV11-2

CDR3 protein: CASSFMPGTTKASYEQYF
CDR3 DNA: TGTGCCAGCAGTTTCATGCCGGGGACAACTAAAGCGTCCTACGAGCAGTACTTC
J gene: TRBJ2-7
D gene: .
V gene: TRBV28

CDR3 protein: CAWSVRAGGLYEQYF
CDR3 DNA: TGTGCCTGGAGTGTACGTGCGGGGGGACTATACGAGCAGTACTTC
J gene: TRBJ2-7
D gene: TRBD2
V gene: TRBV30

CDR3 protein: CASSQTQGFGSGANVLTF
CDR3 DNA: TGTGCCAGCAGCCAAACCCAGGGTTTCGGCTCTGGGGCCAACGTCCTGACTTTC
J gene: TRBJ2-6
D gene: .
V gene: TRBV7-9

CDR3 protein: CASSQDYRGRGEKLFF
CDR3 DNA: TGTGCCAGCAGCCAAGATTACAGGGGGCGGGGTGAAAAACTGTTTTTT
J gene: TRBJ1-4
D gene: TRBD1
V gene: TRBV4-2

CDR3 protein: CASSFDRDLDEQYF
CDR3 DNA: TGTGCCAGCAGTTTTGACAGGGACCTAGACGAGCAGTACTTC
J gene: TRBJ2-7
D gene: TRBD1
V gene: TRBV6-5

CDR3 protein: CASNRDRGRVDIQYF
CDR3 DNA: TGTGCCAGCAACCGGGACAGGGGGCGCGTGGACATTCAGTACTTC
J gene: TRBJ2-4
D gene: TRBD1
V gene: TRBV6-1

CDR3 protein: CASSLAPTRRAYEQYF
CDR3 DNA: TGTGCCAGCAGCTTAGCCCCGACACGGAGGGCCTACGAGCAGTACTTC
J gene: TRBJ2-7
D gene: .
V gene: TRBV11-2

CDR3 protein: CASSGTSGGADTQYF
CDR3 DNA: TGTGCCAGCAGCGGGACTAGCGGGGGGGCAGATACGCAGTATTTT
J gene: TRBJ2-3
D gene: TRBD2
V gene: TRBV6-4

CDR3 protein: CASSQAGTSANEQFF
CDR3 DNA: TGTGCCAGCAGTCAAGCCGGGACTAGCGCAAATGAGCAGTTCTTC
J gene: TRBJ2-1
D gene: TRBD2
V gene: TRBV28

CDR3 protein: CASSSLVGDGNTIYF
CDR3 DNA: TGTGCCAGCAGCTCCTTAGTAGGGGATGGAAACACCATATATTTT
J gene: TRBJ1-3
D gene: .
V gene: TRBV7-9

CDR3 protein: CASSWTSGNTGELFF
CDR3 DNA: TGTGCCAGCAGCTGGACTAGCGGGAACACCGGGGAGCTGTTTTTT
J gene: TRBJ2-2
D gene: TRBD2
V gene: TRBV7-2

CDR3 protein: CASREGGESYNEQFF
CDR3 DNA: TGCGCCAGCAGGGAGGGCGGGGAGTCCTACAATGAGCAGTTCTTC
J gene: TRBJ2-1
D gene: .
V gene: TRBV5-1

CDR3 protein: CASSWGDRGQVEAFF
CDR3 DNA: TGTGCCAGCAGCTGGGGGGACAGGGGGCAGGTTGAAGCTTTCTTT
J gene: TRBJ1-1
D gene: TRBD1
V gene: TRBV7-8

CDR3 protein: CSVEGTTSYEQYF
CDR3 DNA: TGCAGCGTTGAAGGGACTACCTCCTACGAGCAGTACTTC
J gene: TRBJ2-7
D gene: .
V gene: TRBV29-1

CDR3 protein: CASSVSRVNSPLHF
CDR3 DNA: TGTGCCAGCAGCGTGTCACGGGTAAATTCACCCCTCCACTTT
J gene: TRBJ1-6
D gene: .
V gene: TRBV9

CDR3 protein: CASSLEGAYEQYF
CDR3 DNA: TGCGCCAGCAGCTTGGAGGGAGCCTACGAGCAGTACTTC
J gene: TRBJ2-7
D gene: .
V gene: TRBV5-1

CDR3 protein: CATSRVRAADTQYF
CDR3 DNA: TGTGCCACCAGCAGAGTTAGAGCGGCAGATACGCAGTATTTT
J gene: TRBJ2-3
D gene: .
V gene: TRBV15

CDR3 protein: CASSLALEPYTEAFF
CDR3 DNA: TGTGCCAGCAGCTTAGCGCTCGAGCCATACACTGAAGCTTTCTTT
J gene: TRBJ1-1
D gene: .
V gene: TRBV7-9

CDR3 protein: CASSLLPGMNTEAFF
CDR3 DNA: TGTGCCAGCAGTTTACTCCCGGGGATGAACACTGAAGCTTTCTTT
J gene: TRBJ1-1
D gene: .
V gene: TRBV28

CDR3 protein: CASSFSGLTDTQYF
CDR3 DNA: TGTGCCAGCAGCTTTAGCGGGCTCACAGATACGCAGTATTTT
J gene: TRBJ2-3
D gene: TRBD2
V gene: TRBV27

CDR3 protein: CASSLRQTSNTGELFF
CDR3 DNA: TGCGCCAGCAGCTTGCGACAAACCTCGAACACCGGGGAGCTGTTTTTT
J gene: TRBJ2-2
D gene: .
V gene: TRBV5-1